Below, one T cell receptor beta chain is given with its context. Its antigen is currently unknown. Sequencing used immunoSEQ version 4 in survey mode. The protocol was immunoSEQ multiplex PCR, while the TCRdb copy is restricted to in-frame clones and leaves out a portion. The table records some 30,000 clones, 65% to 75% of them present only once. Cells were stimulated with overlapping HIV-1 Gag 15-mer peptides. Responding CD4+ T cells were sorted by upregulation of both CD40 ligand and CD69. Adults with HIV-1 started suppressive ART while chronically infected. The entry originates in a study of persistence of HIV-infected CD4 T cells. About the study: Suppressive ART had lasted a median of about 8 years.

CDR1 and CDR2 (germline): MNHNS, SASEGT. The CDR3 loop spans 17 amino acids. The V end lost 1 base, the J end lost 0 bases, and 15 bases lay between the germline ends. Overall study results and limits: Within sorted populations, more oligoclonal TCRs accompanied more oligoclonal proviruses. TCRbeta richness was lower in CMV- and Gag-responding cells than in anti-CD3/anti-CD28-responding cells.

The source is an adult man with HIV who was CMV-seropositive. Here the sequenced sample was CD4+ T cells sorted from PBMCs after approximately 19-hour stimulation, taken from a patient who received antiretroviral therapy. V usage is TRBV6-1 and J usage is TRBJ1-2; D possibly corresponds to TRBD1 (6 bases). CDR3 in DNA: TGTGCCAGCAGTGAAGGTCGTTCAGGGGTGTCTAACTATGGCTACACCTTC. Translated, it gives CASSEGRSGVSNYGYTF.